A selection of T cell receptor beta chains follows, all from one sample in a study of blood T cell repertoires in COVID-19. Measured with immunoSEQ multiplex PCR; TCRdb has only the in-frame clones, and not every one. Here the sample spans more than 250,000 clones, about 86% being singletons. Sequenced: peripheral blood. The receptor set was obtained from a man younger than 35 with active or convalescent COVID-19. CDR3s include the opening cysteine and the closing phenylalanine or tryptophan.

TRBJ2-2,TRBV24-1,CATSDTRGTNTGELFF
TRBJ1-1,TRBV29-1,CSAYSGNTEAFF
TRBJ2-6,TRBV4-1,CASSQDGTGFSSGANVLTF
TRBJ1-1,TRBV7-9,CASSFFDSPNTEAFF
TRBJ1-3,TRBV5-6,CASSLRPGRNTIYF
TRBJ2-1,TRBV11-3,CASSLGFLAGGGNEQFF
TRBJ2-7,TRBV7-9,CASSVSGPYEQYF
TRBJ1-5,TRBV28,CASSLLQGIQPQHF
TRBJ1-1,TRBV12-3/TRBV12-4,CASSWGVTEAFF
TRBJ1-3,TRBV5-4,CASSTSSGNTIYF
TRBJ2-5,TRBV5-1,CASRWRDQETQYF
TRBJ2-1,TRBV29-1,CSVARTSGGYNEQFF
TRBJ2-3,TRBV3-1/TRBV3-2,CASSLGGTQYF